In this sample, the clone carrying this TCR beta chain turned up a few times. What it recognizes is unknown. These data belong to a study of T cells in Graves' hyperthyroidism and ophthalmopathy. The study, taken as a whole, reports: Blood also contained most expanded thyroid clonotypes above 0.001. Ophthalmopathy, which appeared later, was predicted by the model a median about 6 months before onset. Using 13 V-J features, a model discriminated ophthalmopathy from stable hyperthyroidism.

Clinicians diagnosed patients from clinical symptoms, serum thyroxine and TRAb, thyroid ultrasound and orbital computed tomography. V was pared by 2 bases and J by 0 bases, with 2 bases of the junction left unmatched. The CDR3 totals 16 residues. Germline CDR1 reads MNHEY; CDR2 reads SMNVEV (reference sequence). Authors of the study amplified TCR beta CDR3 regions from RNA transcripts. The HTBI primer set served for first-round RT-PCR of the TCR CDR3. In TCRdb, the multiplex PCR reads were re-called with MiXCR into one record per CDR3 protein. The sample has 220,000 or so distinct CDR3 sequences; about 15% are singletons.

The sample taken for sequencing was blood. The clonotype was recovered from a woman between 18 and 29 years old with Graves' ophthalmopathy. V is TRBV27 and J is TRBJ2-1; the match to TRBD2 covers 9 bases. This chain's CDR3 is CASSLLAGSSYNEQFF. CDR3 DNA sequence: TGTGCCAGCAGTTTACTAGCGGGGAGCTCCTACAATGAGCAGTTCTTC.